This T cell receptor beta chain was identified in a study of OX40 agonist ivuxolimab in advanced cancers. On this clone itself: What it binds is not known.

Assay: immunoSEQ multiplex PCR; the TCRdb copy retains only in-frame clones and omits some. The table records 75,000 to 90,000 clones, just under 95% of them present only once. Regarding the study as a whole: No antigen was identified for the clonally expanded peripheral T cells.

The specimen was CD4+ or CD8+ T cells sorted from blood, collected in a trial of the OX40 agonist ivuxolimab. This receptor was taken from an adult with an advanced solid tumor such as melanoma, head and neck, liver or kidney cancer.

Here the CDR3 reads CSALGYTEAFF. Here the CDR3 DNA reads TGCAGTGCTTTGGGTTACACTGAAGCTTTCTTT. The chain combines TRBV20-1 with TRBJ1-1; unclear D gene. The CDR3 extends over 11 amino acids. Per germline, CDR1 DFQATT and CDR2 SNEGSKA (reference sequence). V lost 5 bases and J lost 3, with 7 bases in between.